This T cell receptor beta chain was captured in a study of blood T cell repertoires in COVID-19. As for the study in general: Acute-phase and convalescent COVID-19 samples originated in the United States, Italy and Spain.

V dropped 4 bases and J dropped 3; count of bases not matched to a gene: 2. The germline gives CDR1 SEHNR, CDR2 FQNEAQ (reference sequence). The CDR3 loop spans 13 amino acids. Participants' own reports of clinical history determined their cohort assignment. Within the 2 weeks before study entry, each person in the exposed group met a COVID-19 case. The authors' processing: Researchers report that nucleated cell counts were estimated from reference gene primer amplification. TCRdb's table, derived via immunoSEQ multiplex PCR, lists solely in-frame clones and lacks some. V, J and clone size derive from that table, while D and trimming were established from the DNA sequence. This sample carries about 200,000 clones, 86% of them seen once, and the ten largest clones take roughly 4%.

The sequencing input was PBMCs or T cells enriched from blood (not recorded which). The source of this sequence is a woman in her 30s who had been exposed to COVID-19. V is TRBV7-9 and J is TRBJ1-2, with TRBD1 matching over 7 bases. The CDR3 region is CASSSGTDYGYTF. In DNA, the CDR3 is TGTGCCAGCAGCTCGGGGACAGACTATGGCTACACCTTC. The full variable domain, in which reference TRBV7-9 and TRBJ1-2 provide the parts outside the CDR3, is DTGVSQNPRHKITKRGQNVTFRCDPISEHNRLYWYRQTLGQGPEFLTYFQNEAQLEKSRLLSDRFSAERPKGSFSTLEIQRTEQGDSAMYLCASSSGTDYGYTFGSGTRLTVV.